This T cell receptor delta chain was observed in a study of gamma-delta T cells after stem cell transplantation. V dropped 3 bases and J dropped 0 bases, with 22 bases sitting between them. Germline CDR1 and CDR2: GEAIGNYY and EKD. There are 18 residues in the CDR3. TCRdb called clones anew from the RT-PCR reads with CATT. Here the sample spans fewer than 1,500 delta-chain clones, about 49% being singletons. The chain has TRDV2 and TRDJ1; tentatively, D is TRDD3 (5 bases). The sequenced sample consisted of gamma-delta T cells. This clonotype originated in a human donor. It is not recorded whose cells these are; they may come from a transplant donor. CDR3 loop: CACDPWAGVKTNTDKLIF. The CDR3 nucleotides are TGTGCCTGTGACCCGTGGGCGGGGGTCAAGACTAACACCGATAAACTCATCTTT.